These 29 T cell receptor beta chains were all obtained from the same sample, sequenced in a study of blood T cell repertoires in COVID-19. The protocol was immunoSEQ multiplex PCR, while the TCRdb copy is restricted to in-frame clones and leaves out a portion. The sample has around 120,000 clones, roughly two thirds seen once. Specimen: peripheral blood. The source of these receptors is a man older than 75 with acute or convalescent COVID-19.

The CDR3 DNA follows: TGTGCCAGCCAGAGGCCGTCTGGGGCCAACGTCCTGACTTTC. As protein: CASQRPSGANVLTF. The gene calls are TRBV28 and TRBJ2-6; no clear D gene. Germline loops: CDR1 MDHEN, CDR2 SYDVKM. Trimming stripped 8 bases from V and 1 base from J, with 9 bases between. The CDR3 totals 14 residues.

A single count supports this clone. The chain recombines TRBV28 with TRBJ1-5, with D maybe TRBD1 (6 bases). This CDR3 contains 12 residues. V gave up 8 bases and J gave up 6 bases, with 11 bases separating them. From germline, CDR1 is MDHEN and CDR2 SYDVKM. DNA for the CDR3: TGTGCCAGCGCTACAGGGAGTCAGCCCCAGCATTTT. Protein: CASATGSQPQHF.

This chain uses TRBV4-3 with TRBJ2-3, with TRBD2 matching 7 bases. Germline V gene lookup returns CDR1 LGHNA and CDR2 YSLEER. The CDR3 extends over 21 amino acids. V was pared by 0 bases and J by 3 bases, with 21 bases of the junction left unmatched. The CDR3 is CASSQDPPGGRLWGSTDTQYF. CDR3 sequence (DNA): TGCGCCAGCAGCCAAGACCCACCCGGCGGGAGATTATGGGGCAGTACAGATACGCAGTATTTT.

The chain couples TRBV7-8 to TRBJ2-7; perhaps TRBD1 as D (5 bases). This CDR3 is built from 18 residues. V lost 2 bases to trimming and J lost 5 bases, with 25 bases between them. CDR1 SGHVS and CDR2 FQNEAQ come from the germline V gene. The CDR3 loop is CASSLRLGSRQGLDEQYF. The CDR3 region has the DNA TGTGCCAGCAGCTTAAGGCTTGGCTCGCGGCAGGGCCTAGACGAGCAGTACTTC.

The rearrangement uses TRBV28 and TRBJ1-5, with D tentatively TRBD1 (5 bases). Trimming shortened V by 6 bases and J by 4 bases, and 10 bases separated the two germline ends. In germline, CDR1 is MDHEN, CDR2 SYDVKM. The CDR3 contains 13 residues. The CDR3 bases are TGTGCCAGCAGAATATCAGGGAATCAGCCCCAGCATTTT. Amino acids: CASRISGNQPQHF. The whole variable domain, filled in from reference TRBV28 and TRBJ1-5, reads DVKVTQSSRYLVKRTGEKVFLECVQDMDHENMFWYRQDPGLGLRLIYFSYDVKMKEKGDIPEGYSVSREKKERFSLILESASTNQTSMYLCASRISGNQPQHFGDGTRLSIL.

The CDR3 loop is CASSAGVADEQYF. As DNA, the CDR3 is TGTGCCAGCTCAGCGGGAGTCGCCGACGAGCAGTACTTC. The V call is TRBV18, the J call TRBJ2-7; TRBD2 matches at 7 bases. The CDR3 runs 13 residues. The V gene end was trimmed by 5 bases and the J gene end by 5 bases; junction bases not matched to a gene: 6. From germline, CDR1 is KGHSH and CDR2 LQKENI.

V gene TRBV11-3 combines with J gene TRBJ2-5, with 9 positions matching TRBD1. This CDR3 is 14 amino acids long. Germline CDR1 and CDR2: SGHNT and YENEEA. V gave up 5 bases and J gave up 4 bases; unmatched junction bases: 5. CDR3 DNA sequence: TGTGCCAGCAGCCACAGGGGGCGGGCAGAGACCCAGTACTTC. Translating it yields CASSHRGRAETQYF. Full variable domain (rest looked up from reference TRBV11-3 and TRBJ2-5): EAGVVQSPRYKIIEKKQPVAFWCNPISGHNTLYWYLQNLGQGPELLIRYENEEAVDDSQLPKDRFSAERLKGVDSTLKIQPAELGDSAVYLCASSHRGRAETQYFGPGTRLLVL.

This clone appeared once. The V call is TRBV28, the J call TRBJ2-7; weak D call: TRBD1 (5 bases). Germline CDR1 is MDHEN and CDR2 is SYDVKM. This CDR3 contains 18 residues. Trimming pared 4 bases from V and 0 bases from J, leaving 22 bases between. CDR3 sequence: CASSSPSQAILSSYEQYF. Written as DNA, the CDR3 is TGTGCCAGCAGTTCACCATCACAGGCGATCTTGAGCTCCTACGAGCAGTACTTC.

The rearrangement joins TRBV2 to TRBJ2-7, with D possibly TRBD1 on 5 matching bases. V lost 8 bases and J 3 bases, leaving 11 bases between the germline ends. From germline, CDR1 is SNHLY and CDR2 FYNNEI. The CDR3 runs to 12 residues. This chain's CDR3 is CASHQGHYEQYF. The CDR3 nucleotides are TGTGCCAGCCATCAGGGTCACTACGAGCAGTACTTC.

V is TRBV11-2 and J is TRBJ2-2; 10 bases are shared with TRBD2. Looked up from germline, CDR1 is SGHAT and CDR2 is FQNNGV. The V gene end was trimmed by 2 bases and the J gene end by 6 bases; junction bases not matched to a gene: 9. The CDR3 totals 17 residues. This CDR3 is CASSLFALAGVPGELFF. CDR3 coding DNA: TGTGCCAGCAGCTTATTCGCCCTAGCGGGAGTCCCCGGGGAGCTGTTTTTT.

The sample holds a few counts of this clone. V and J are TRBV19 and TRBJ2-7; 7 positions match TRBD1. V trimming: 10 bases; J trimming: 1 base; junction bases outside the gene matches: 7. CDR3 length: 13 amino acids. Germline V CDR1 and CDR2: LNHDA, SQIVND (reference sequence). In nucleotides, the CDR3 is TGTGCCACTCGGGCAGGGGGTTCCTACGAGCAGTACTTC. This translates into CATRAGGSYEQYF.

This chain joins TRBV5-1 and TRBJ1-5; the D gene is possibly TRBD1 (5 bases). V was pared by 0 bases and J by 7 bases, with 11 bases between. This CDR3 is built from 14 residues. CDR1 is SGHRS and CDR2 is YFSETQ in the germline V gene. The CDR3 DNA is TGCGCCAGCAGCTTGGGGGGGGTCTCGCAGCCCCAGCATTTT. Residues: CASSLGGVSQPQHF.

The chain couples TRBV18 to TRBJ1-1; D not resolved. Trimming cost V 3 bases and J 0 bases, with 8 bases left between them. Germline values: CDR1 KGHSH, CDR2 LQKENI. The length of the CDR3 is 14 residues. CDR3 sequence reads: CASSPTQLNTEAFF. The DNA for the CDR3 is TGTGCCAGCTCACCGACACAGTTGAACACTGAAGCTTTCTTT.

Only a few counts were recorded for this clone. The chain is built from TRBV28 and TRBJ2-5; D perhaps matches TRBD2 (6 bases). Germline values: CDR1 MDHEN, CDR2 SYDVKM. This CDR3 has 14 residues. Trimming took 4 bases from V and 5 from J, leaving 14 bases between them. The CDR3 reads CASSYGEVGETQYF. In nucleotides, the CDR3 is TGTGCCAGCAGTTATGGGGAGGTTGGTGAGACCCAGTACTTC.

The chain combines TRBV5-6 with TRBJ1-5, with no clear D. The CDR3 is 14 residues long. Germline V gene data show CDR1 as SGHDT and CDR2 as YYEEEE. V was cut by 2 bases and J by 6 bases, with 12 bases left in between. The CDR3: CASSFNSPSQPQHF. CDR3 DNA: TGTGCCAGCAGCTTTAACAGCCCCAGTCAGCCCCAGCATTTT.

The chain couples TRBV19 to TRBJ2-4; weak D call: TRBD1 (6 bases). V lost 2 bases to trimming and J lost 8 bases, with 19 bases between them. Looked up from germline, CDR1 is LNHDA and CDR2 is SQIVND (reference sequence). There are 16 residues in the CDR3. CDR3: CASSIRDTLDGDIQYF. The CDR3 coding sequence is TGTGCCAGTAGTATAAGGGACACGTTAGATGGGGACATTCAGTACTTC.

The chain has TRBV28 and TRBJ1-3, with 7 bases fitting TRBD1. J lost 2 bases, V lost 6 bases, and 4 bases had no gene match. This CDR3 spans 14 amino acids. Per the germline V gene, CDR1 is MDHEN and CDR2 is SYDVKM. The CDR3 DNA reads TGTGCCAGCAGCCCAACAGGGGCTGGAAACACCATATATTTT. Its protein is CASSPTGAGNTIYF.

The chain uses TRBV28 and TRBJ2-7, with D unclear. The length of the CDR3 is 17 residues. Germline V CDR1 and CDR2: MDHEN, SYDVKM. V was trimmed by 3 bases and J by 5 bases, leaving 23 bases between them. CDR3 sequence reads: CASSFQAQTPNLNEQYF. For the CDR3, the DNA is TGTGCCAGCAGTTTCCAGGCCCAAACTCCCAACTTAAACGAGCAGTACTTC.

J is TRBJ1-6 and V is TRBV2, with TRBD1 matching over 9 bases. This CDR3 spans 13 amino acids. J was trimmed by 5 bases and V by 9 bases; bases with no gene match: 2. CDR1 is SNHLY, CDR2 FYNNEI, per germline. The CDR3 coding sequence is TGTGCCAGTCACAGGGGGCATAATTCACCCCTCCACTTT. Protein sequence: CASHRGHNSPLHF. Supplemented by reference TRBV2 and TRBJ1-6, the full variable domain reads EPEVTQTPSHQVTQMGQEVILRCVPISNHLYFYWYRQILGQKVEFLVSFYNNEISEKSEIFDDQFSVERPDGSNFTLKIRSTKLEDSAMYFCASHRGHNSPLHFGNGTRLTVT.

The CDR3 nucleotides read TGTGCCAGCAGCCCTTGGACAGTCAATCAGCCCCAGCATTTT. Protein sequence: CASSPWTVNQPQHF. The rearrangement uses TRBV3-1 (or the pseudogene TRBV3-2) and TRBJ1-5; D may be TRBD1 (6 bases). V gave up 4 bases and J gave up 3 bases, with 10 bases separating them. This CDR3 region has 14 residues. CDR1 and CDR2 from the germline V gene are LGHDT and YNNKEL (reference sequence).

The chain joins TRBV5-1 to TRBJ2-3; D might be TRBD1 (5 bases). The CDR3 runs to 15 residues. The ends were cut back, 2 bases at V and 1 base at J, with 11 bases in the middle. Germline V gives CDR1 SGHRS, CDR2 YFSETQ. The CDR3 loop is CASSFVGVGTDTQYF. CDR3 nucleotides: TGCGCCAGCAGCTTTGTAGGGGTCGGCACAGATACGCAGTATTTT.

The chain links TRBV23-1 to TRBJ2-5, with TRBD2 identical over 11 bases. TRBV23-1 qualifies as an ORF whose function is uncertain. The length of the CDR3 is 17 residues. V was clipped by 2 bases and J by 5 bases; unmatched bases: 10. CDR3 in DNA: TGCGCCAGCAGTCAACCTCGGACTAGCGGGCCTACGGAGACCCAGTACTTC. Amino acids: CASSQPRTSGPTETQYF.

J is TRBJ2-2 and V is TRBV19, with 7 bases aligning to TRBD1. Germline loops: CDR1 LNHDA, CDR2 SQIVND (reference sequence). With V trimmed by 11 bases and J by 5 bases, 11 bases remained unmatched. This CDR3 region has 14 residues. In DNA, the CDR3 is TGTGCCTGCTACAGGGGTGATGGGACCGGGGAGCTGTTTTTT. It codes for CACYRGDGTGELFF.

V usage is TRBV9 and J usage is TRBJ2-6; TRBD1 matches 9 bases. Germline CDR1 reads SGDLS; CDR2 reads YYNGEE. This CDR3 contains 17 residues. After removal of 4 bases from V and 4 bases from J, the junction contained 9 bases not matched to a gene. Here the CDR3 reads CASSPEGTGTGANVLTF. The CDR3 DNA follows: TGTGCCAGCAGCCCCGAGGGGACAGGGACCGGGGCCAACGTCCTGACTTTC.

The rearrangement joins TRBV20-1 to TRBJ2-3; 10 positions match TRBD2. Germline V gene data show CDR1 as DFQATT and CDR2 as SNEGSKA (reference sequence). The CDR3 runs 16 residues. J lost 6 bases, V lost 3 bases, and 12 bases had no gene match. CDR3 in amino acids: CSASNVFSGREDTQYF. In nucleotides, the CDR3 is TGCAGTGCTAGTAATGTATTCAGCGGGAGGGAGGATACGCAGTATTTT.

J is TRBJ1-5 and V is TRBV19, with D perhaps matching TRBD1 (6 bases). CDR1 is LNHDA and CDR2 is SQIVND in the germline V gene (reference sequence). The CDR3 covers 16 residues. V dropped 3 bases and J dropped 6 bases, with 18 bases sitting between them. Here the CDR3 DNA reads TGTGCCAGTAGTATCAGGCCCCCAGGGGATGGTCAGCCCCAGCATTTT. It is translated as CASSIRPPGDGQPQHF. The full variable domain, in which reference TRBV19 and TRBJ1-5 provide the parts outside the CDR3, is DGGITQSPKYLFRKEGQNVTLSCEQNLNHDAMYWYRQDPGQGLRLIYYSQIVNDFQKGDIAEGYSVSREKKESFPLTVTSAQKNPTAFYLCASSIRPPGDGQPQHFGDGTRLSIL.

V and J are TRBV11-2 and TRBJ2-1, with 9 bases lining up with TRBD1. This CDR3 has 16 amino acids. The J segment lost 2 bases and the V segment lost 5 bases, leaving 7 bases of the junction unmatched. The V gene's germline CDR1 is SGHAT and CDR2 FQNNGV. This CDR3 is CASSIPGQGPYNEQFF. CDR3 coding DNA: TGTGCCAGCAGCATTCCGGGACAGGGACCCTACAATGAGCAGTTCTTC.

This clone was observed a few times. This chain uses TRBV11-3 with TRBJ2-1; 8 nucleotides line up with TRBD2. The germline V gene has CDR1 SGHNT and CDR2 YENEEA. Trimming removed 5 bases from V and 2 bases from J; junction bases left unmatched: 14. This CDR3 has 18 residues. In nucleotides, the CDR3 is TGTGCCAGCAGCCAACAAACTAGCGGATATAATACCTACAATGAGCAGTTCTTC. The encoded protein is CASSQQTSGYNTYNEQFF.

Only one count was recorded for this clone. Other DNA sequences in this sample translate to the same CDR3. The chain couples TRBV5-6 to TRBJ1-5; the D gene is possibly TRBD1 (6 bases). Per germline, CDR1 SGHDT and CDR2 YYEEEE. Between the trimmed V and J ends, which lost 4 bases and 4 bases, there was a span of 9 bases. CDR3 size: 13 residues. CDR3: CASSLTGNQPQHF. The CDR3 DNA follows: TGTGCCAGCAGCCTAACAGGGAATCAGCCCCAGCATTTT.